Below are 29 T cell receptor beta chains sequenced from a single sample in a study of blood T cell repertoires in COVID-19. Clones were read by immunoSEQ multiplex PCR, and TCRdb kept only the in-frame ones, dropping some. Seen here are approximately 51,000 clones, under 95% observed once, and the top ten hold 6.4%. Sequencing input: peripheral blood. These receptors all stem from an older man with active COVID-19.

The V call is TRBV12-3 or TRBV12-4, the J call TRBJ2-3; 9 bases align to TRBD2. V lost 4 bases and J lost 14; bases outside the gene matches: 7. This CDR3 has 12 residues. For the CDR3, the DNA is TGTGCCAGCAGTTCCGGGACTAGCCGTAGGTATTTT. Translated, it gives CASSSGTSRRYF.

V and J are TRBV6-2 or TRBV6-3 and TRBJ1-1; tentatively, D is TRBD1 (5 bases). Germline-derived CDR1 and CDR2 are MNHEY and SVGEGT. Trimming took 2 bases from V and 5 from J, leaving 15 bases between them. CDR3 length: 15 amino acids. The CDR3 is CASSYTGGRGTEAFF. The CDR3 nucleotides read TGTGCCAGCAGTTACACGGGGGGAAGAGGTACTGAAGCTTTCTTT.

In this sample, this clone turned up once. V usage is TRBV5-1 and J usage is TRBJ1-4; 9 nucleotides match TRBD1. CDR1 is SGHRS, CDR2 YFSETQ, per germline. This CDR3 has 15 residues. The trim removed 6 bases at V and 8 bases at J, leaving 11 bases unmatched. Here the CDR3 reads CASTLMGQGGEKLFF. DNA for the CDR3: TGCGCCAGCACCCTGATGGGACAGGGCGGCGAAAAACTGTTTTTT. The whole variable domain, filled in from reference TRBV5-1 and TRBJ1-4, reads KAGVTQTPRYLIKTRGQQVTLSCSPISGHRSVSWYQQTPGQGLQFLFEYFSETQRNKGNFPGRFSGRQFSNSRSEMNVSTLELGDSALYLCASTLMGQGGEKLFFGSGTQLSVL.

The chain combines TRBV7-2 with TRBJ2-3; 11 bases line up with TRBD2. The CDR3 runs 17 residues. CDR1 and CDR2 from the germline V gene are SGHTA and FQGNSA. Trimming at V came to 1 base and at J to 12 bases, leaving 15 bases not matched to a gene. CDR3 protein: CASSLEAVGSGGAAQYF. The CDR3, as DNA: TGTGCCAGCAGCTTAGAGGCGGTGGGTAGCGGGGGGGCCGCACAGTATTTT.

The V call is TRBV19, the J call TRBJ2-3; perhaps TRBD1 as D (6 bases). Trimming took off 3 bases at V and 7 bases at J, with 11 bases between the two ends. Germline V gene sequence: CDR1 LNHDA, CDR2 SQIVND (reference sequence). The CDR3 is 13 residues long. CDR3 DNA sequence: TGTGCCAGTAGTATGGGGGCCGGGAATACGCAGTATTTT. Its protein is CASSMGAGNTQYF.

This sequence joins TRBV5-6 and TRBJ2-2; 7 bases map to TRBD1. Per germline, CDR1 SGHDT and CDR2 YYEEEE. CDR3 length: 15 residues. V was pared by 2 bases and J by 0 bases, with 1 base of the junction left unmatched. This CDR3 is CASSFGQANTGELFF. Here the CDR3 DNA reads TGTGCCAGCAGCTTTGGACAGGCGAACACCGGGGAGCTGTTTTTT.

The chain combines TRBV24-1 with TRBJ2-5; a possible D gene is TRBD1 (6 bases). The CDR3 contains 15 residues. Germline V gene data show CDR1 as KGHDR and CDR2 as SFDVKD. Between the trimmed V and J ends, which lost 6 bases and 2 bases, there was a span of 15 bases. CDR3 DNA: TGTGCCACCAGTAACAGGGAAGAGTGGCAAGAGACCCAGTACTTC. It translates to CATSNREEWQETQYF.

The chain recombines TRBV5-4 with TRBJ1-4; D remains ambiguous. Germline V CDR1 and CDR2: SGHNT, YYREEE (reference sequence). The CDR3 has 14 amino acids. With 4 bases removed from V and 8 bases from J, the gap between germline ends came to 15 bases. The CDR3 bases are TGTGCCAGCAGCGTGAACGGTCGATCCGAAAAACTGTTTTTT. Protein product: CASSVNGRSEKLFF.

The rearrangement links TRBV5-1 to TRBJ1-6; 8 positions match TRBD1. This CDR3 contains 16 residues. Germline trimming cut 4 bases from V and 7 bases from J; bases unmatched to any gene: 10. Germline V gene sequence: CDR1 SGHRS, CDR2 YFSETQ. CDR3 DNA: TGCGCCAGCAGCCTGGACAGGGTGGCCACCAATTCACCCCTCCACTTT. It encodes CASSLDRVATNSPLHF. Drawing the rest from reference TRBV5-1 and TRBJ1-6, the complete variable domain is KAGVTQTPRYLIKTRGQQVTLSCSPISGHRSVSWYQQTPGQGLQFLFEYFSETQRNKGNFPGRFSGRQFSNSRSEMNVSTLELGDSALYLCASSLDRVATNSPLHFGNGTRLTVT.

V and J are TRBV4-1 and TRBJ1-6; no clear D gene. Trimming left V 0 bases short and J 2 bases short, with 11 bases between. The V gene's germline CDR1 is MGHRA and CDR2 YSYEKL. This CDR3 comprises 17 residues. The CDR3 loop is CASSQDLIVAYNSPLHF. Here the CDR3 DNA reads TGCGCCAGCAGCCAAGATTTAATAGTGGCCTATAATTCACCCCTCCACTTT.

This CDR3 reads CASSLVRGPDTQYF. The CDR3 nucleotides read TGTGCCAGCAGCTTAGTGCGGGGCCCAGATACGCAGTATTTT. The chain combines TRBV7-9 with TRBJ2-3; possibly TRBD2 for D (6 bases). The CDR3 sequence is 14 residues long. The ends were cut back, 1 base at V and 4 bases at J, with 9 bases in the middle. Germline-derived CDR1 and CDR2 are SEHNR and FQNEAQ (reference sequence).

J is TRBJ1-2 and V is TRBV19; 7 bases align to TRBD1. This CDR3 is 14 amino acids long. Germline CDR1 LNHDA, CDR2 SQIVND (reference sequence). Trimming took 6 bases from V and 4 from J; bases not matched to a gene: 8. The CDR3 nucleotides are TGTGCCAGTAGCCCCTCCGACAGGGCCTATGGCTACACCTTC. Encoded protein: CASSPSDRAYGYTF. The variable domain in full, with the rest retrieved from reference TRBV19 and TRBJ1-2, is DGGITQSPKYLFRKEGQNVTLSCEQNLNHDAMYWYRQDPGQGLRLIYYSQIVNDFQKGDIAEGYSVSREKKESFPLTVTSAQKNPTAFYLCASSPSDRAYGYTFGSGTRLTVV.

The chain couples TRBV5-1 to TRBJ2-5, with 8 bases lining up with TRBD2. With 2 bases clipped from V and 3 bases from J, the junction kept 9 bases outside the gene matches. The germline V gene encodes CDR1 SGHRS and CDR2 YFSETQ. CDR3 length: 16 residues. CDR3 DNA: TGCGCCAGCAGCTTAATTTCTGTCGGGGGGGAAGAGACCCAGTACTTC. Translated: CASSLISVGGEETQYF. Full variable domain (remainder filled in from reference TRBV5-1 and TRBJ2-5): KAGVTQTPRYLIKTRGQQVTLSCSPISGHRSVSWYQQTPGQGLQFLFEYFSETQRNKGNFPGRFSGRQFSNSRSEMNVSTLELGDSALYLCASSLISVGGEETQYFGPGTRLLVL.

This clone was detected only a few times. V is TRBV30 and J is TRBJ1-6, with TRBD1 as a possible D gene (6 bases). This CDR3 has 13 amino acids. Germline V gives CDR1 GTSNPN, CDR2 SVGIG (reference sequence). Trimming removed 8 bases at V and 10 bases at J, with 18 bases between. The CDR3 DNA follows: TGTGCCGTCTACAGGGAAGGAGGATCACCCCTCCACTTT. Its translation: CAVYREGGSPLHF.

The chain has TRBV12-3 or TRBV12-4 and TRBJ1-6; TRBD1 matches 7 bases. This CDR3 is 13 amino acids long. V lost 5 bases to trimming and J lost 7 bases; unmatched junction nucleotides: 2. The CDR3 is CASSGDRNSPLHF. CDR3 coding DNA: TGTGCCAGCAGTGGGGACAGAAATTCACCCCTCCACTTT.

The chain uses TRBV3-1 (or the pseudogene TRBV3-2) and TRBJ2-3; 11 bases map to TRBD2. The germline V gene encodes CDR1 LGHDT and CDR2 YNNKEL (reference sequence). J gave up 3 bases and V 4 bases, and 3 bases lay outside the gene matches. There are 15 residues in the CDR3. DNA of the CDR3: TGTGCCAGCAGCCTGGGACTAGCGGTAACAGATACGCAGTATTTT. Encoded protein: CASSLGLAVTDTQYF.

V is TRBV6-2 or TRBV6-3 and J is TRBJ1-2; D gene unclear. Trimming took 4 bases from V and 0 from J, leaving 6 bases between them. The germline V gene has CDR1 MNHEY and CDR2 SVGEGT. The CDR3 spans 13 residues. As DNA, the CDR3 is TGTGCCAGCAGTTTTACAACTAACTATGGCTACACCTTC. Its protein product is CASSFTTNYGYTF.

V usage is TRBV13 and J usage is TRBJ2-7, with a possible D match to TRBD2 (6 bases). The CDR3 contains 13 residues. Per germline, CDR1 PRHDT and CDR2 FYEKMQ (reference sequence). V was pared by 5 bases and J by 7 bases, with 15 bases between. The CDR3 reads CASSPLGGREQYF. DNA of the CDR3: TGTGCCAGCAGCCCCCTCGGAGGGCGAGAGCAGTACTTC.

V usage is TRBV6-6 and J usage is TRBJ1-4; 7 bases are shared with TRBD1. From germline, CDR1 is MNHNY and CDR2 SVGAGI (reference sequence). Trimming took 6 bases from V and 4 from J; bases not matched to a gene: 8. The CDR3 covers 15 residues. CDR3 protein: CASSPGTALNEKLFF. The CDR3 DNA is TGTGCCAGCAGCCCCGGGACAGCTCTTAATGAAAAACTGTTTTTT.

Only one count was recorded for this clone. The V and J genes are TRBV28 and TRBJ1-1; D gene uncertain. The CDR3 is made up of 13 amino acids. V was trimmed by 8 bases and J by 5 bases, leaving 15 bases between them. Germline CDR1 is MDHEN and CDR2 is SYDVKM. The DNA for the CDR3 is TGTGCCAGCCTTGTCTTCTCGGGAACTGAAGCTTTCTTT. Residues: CASLVFSGTEAFF.

V is TRBV7-3 and J is TRBJ1-2, with D maybe TRBD1 (6 bases). Germline lookup yields CDR1 SGHTA and CDR2 FQGTGA. Trimming cost V 4 bases and J 7 bases, with 19 bases left between them. This CDR3 spans 15 amino acids. CDR3: CASSSIQGEVSGYTF. The CDR3, as DNA: TGTGCCAGCAGCTCAATACAGGGTGAGGTCTCTGGCTACACCTTC.

The DNA for the CDR3 is TGCGCCAGCAGCTTGGCGCGTTTGACTGCTGGAAACACCATATATTTT. This encodes CASSLARLTAGNTIYF. This sequence joins TRBV5-1 and TRBJ1-3, with D unresolved. With 0 bases removed from V and 2 bases from J, the gap between germline ends came to 12 bases. CDR1 SGHRS and CDR2 YFSETQ come from the germline V gene. CDR3 length equals 16 residues.

V is TRBV6-5 and J is TRBJ1-1; D is perhaps TRBD1 (5 bases). Germline CDR1 reads MNHEY; CDR2 reads SVGAGI. Deletions cut 4 bases from V and 4 bases from J, with 10 bases between. This CDR3 is 13 amino acids long. As DNA, the CDR3 is TGTGCCAGCAGTTTCCAGGGCGGCACTGAAGCTTTCTTT. It encodes CASSFQGGTEAFF.

This clone was seen a handful of times. This chain links TRBV4-1 with TRBJ2-7; the match to TRBD2 covers 9 bases. The V and J ends lost 6 bases and 6 bases, in that order; junction bases with no gene match: 6. The CDR3 sequence is 13 residues long. From germline, CDR1 is MGHRA and CDR2 YSYEKL. CDR3 sequence (DNA): TGCGCCAGCAGTCACCTAGCGGGGTTCGAGCAGTACTTC. Its protein product is CASSHLAGFEQYF.

CDR3 amino acids: CASSLSGTESYNEQFF. In DNA, the CDR3 is TGTGCCAGCAGCTTGTCCGGGACAGAGTCCTACAATGAGCAGTTCTTC. V gene TRBV7-2 combines with J gene TRBJ2-1; 7 bases are shared with TRBD1. Germline V gene lookup returns CDR1 SGHTA and CDR2 FQGNSA. After removal of 3 bases from V and 1 base from J, the junction contained 6 bases not matched to a gene. This CDR3 has 16 amino acids.

This clone was seen just once. The genes are TRBV11-3 and TRBJ2-5; a weak D match, TRBD2 (6 bases). The V gene lost 2 bases and the J gene lost 0 bases, with 7 bases spanning the gap. The germline V gene has CDR1 SGHNT and CDR2 YENEEA. The CDR3 is 14 amino acids. The CDR3 is CASSLSGDQETQYF. The DNA for the CDR3 is TGTGCCAGCAGCTTATCGGGGGACCAAGAGACCCAGTACTTC.

The chain links TRBV5-1 to TRBJ1-4; 8 bases are a match to TRBD1. Germline-derived CDR1 and CDR2 are SGHRS and YFSETQ. Trimming took 4 bases from V and 5 from J; bases not matched to a gene: 10. The CDR3 runs to 16 residues. The CDR3 region is CASSTQGQGINEKLFF. The CDR3 DNA follows: TGCGCCAGCAGCACGCAAGGACAGGGCATAAATGAAAAACTGTTTTTT.

V usage is TRBV7-2 and J usage is TRBJ1-2; D might be TRBD1 (5 bases). The CDR3 loop spans 13 amino acids. Trimming pared 5 bases from V and 5 bases from J, leaving 12 bases between. In germline, CDR1 is SGHTA, CDR2 FQGNSA. CDR3: CASSSGTPYGYTF. The CDR3 bases are TGTGCCAGCAGCAGCGGGACGCCATATGGCTACACCTTC.

This clone appeared once. The V call is TRBV30, the J call TRBJ2-7; unclear D gene. Trimming stripped 5 bases from V and 3 bases from J, with 11 bases between. The germline V gene encodes CDR1 GTSNPN and CDR2 SVGIG (reference sequence). CDR3 length: 12 residues. CDR3 nucleotides: TGTGCCTGGTCGAGCCCATACTACGAGCAGTACTTC. It translates to CAWSSPYYEQYF.